The following is a T cell receptor (beta chain) sequence with its context. Its antigen remains unidentified. This sample stems from a study of cytomegalovirus exposure and HLA in healthy donors. Study in general: A previous analysis identified more than 100 million unique TCR beta sequences derived from roughly 180 million T cells.

Study-wide results and caveats: Productive status was seen about 90% or about 30% of the time for most TCR beta V segments in an earlier analysis.

The V segment lost 4 bases and the J segment 9 bases; nucleotides outside the gene matches: 10. Germline lookup yields CDR1 SGHKS and CDR2 YYEKEE (reference sequence). The CDR3 has 15 residues. PCR used 60 Vbeta primers and 13 Jbeta primers. The data were produced by immunoSEQ multiplex PCR, yet TCRdb's version contains in-frame clones alone and is incomplete. This repertoire shows 95,000 to 100,000 clones, 76% found once; its top ten account for around 20%. The sequenced sample consisted of PBMCs. The chain is built from TRBV5-5 and TRBJ2-1; 10 nucleotides agree with TRBD2. The receptor comes from a woman aged 55-69 years in good health and CMV-seropositive. CDR3 amino acids: CASSLYIGLAAEQFF. CDR3 bases: TGTGCCAGCAGCCTATACATTGGACTAGCGGCTGAGCAGTTCTTC.